These T cell receptor beta chains were read from a single sample in a study of CD8+ T cells in alopecia areata. Assay used: immunoSEQ multiplex PCR; TCRdb lists only in-frame clones, some missing. The data contain roughly 120,000 clones, around two fifths of them singletons. The source material was CD4+ T cells sorted from blood. Receptor source: a human donor with alopecia areata. Both conserved end residues are part of each CDR3. The D gene is left open where the match is weak. Part of the rows lack a size; the others show once, few, many or a class for expanded clones.

cdr3_length	v_call	d_call	j_call	clone_size	cdr3_aa	cdr3_nt
16	TRBV7-9	TRBD1	TRBJ1-6	NA	CASSLVPGQDNSPLHF	TGTGCCAGCAGCTTAGTCCCCGGACAGGATAATTCACCCCTCCACTTT
14	TRBV7-2	NA	TRBJ1-5	NA	CASSLMRETEPQHF	TGTGCCAGCAGCTTAATGAGGGAAACCGAGCCCCAGCATTTT
10	TRBV10-3	NA	TRBJ2-7	NA	CAHLTGEQYF	TGTGCCCACCTAACGGGCGAGCAGTACTTC
15	TRBV7-8	NA	TRBJ2-7	NA	CASSPTEGALSEQYF	TGTGCCAGCAGCCCCACGGAGGGGGCTCTCTCCGAGCAGTACTTC
10	TRBV20-1	NA	TRBJ2-5	NA	CSARVGDQYF	TGCAGTGCTAGGGTTGGGGACCAGTACTTC
14	TRBV2	NA	TRBJ1-3	NA	CASSEQGPGNTIYF	TGTGCCAGCAGTGAACAGGGCCCTGGAAACACCATATATTTT
13	TRBV4-1	NA	TRBJ2-5	NA	CASSQVRVETQYF	TGCGCCAGCAGCCAAGTCAGGGTGGAGACCCAGTACTTC
16	TRBV19	NA	TRBJ2-7	few	CASSITGQAASYEQYF	TGTGCCAGTAGTATAACGGGCCAGGCCGCTTCCTACGAGCAGTACTTC
16	TRBV5-1	TRBD2	TRBJ2-3	NA	CASSLAIAGAVDTQYF	TGCGCCAGCAGCTTGGCCATAGCGGGGGCCGTCGATACGCAGTATTTT
14	TRBV4-3	TRBD2	TRBJ2-1	NA	CASSSRTGGDEQFF	TGCGCCAGCAGCTCCCGGACCGGGGGGGATGAGCAGTTCTTC
11	TRBV2	NA	TRBJ2-5	NA	CASSDRWTQYF	TGTGCCAGCAGTGACCGCTGGACCCAGTACTTC
11	TRBV30	NA	TRBJ2-1	NA	CARGSYNEQFF	TGTGCCCGGGGATCCTACAATGAGCAGTTCTTC
13	TRBV29-1	NA	TRBJ1-5	few	CSVVELRNQPQHF	TGCAGCGTTGTAGAACTCAGGAATCAGCCCCAGCATTTT
13	TRBV30	TRBD2	TRBJ2-1	NA	CALRPGLANEQFF	TGTGCCTTACGTCCGGGACTAGCGAATGAGCAGTTCTTC
12	TRBV2	TRBD1	TRBJ2-5	NA	CASVRGQETQYF	TGTGCCAGCGTCAGGGGGCAAGAGACCCAGTACTTC
15	TRBV6-5	TRBD1	TRBJ1-6	few	CASRRGRGLNSPLHF	TGTGCCAGCAGACGAGGCAGGGGGCTCAATTCACCCCTCCACTTT
16	TRBV2	TRBD1	TRBJ2-2	NA	CASRPTGTANTGELFF	TGTGCCAGCAGACCGACAGGGACCGCGAACACCGGGGAGCTGTTTTTT
11	TRBV7-2	NA	TRBJ2-3	NA	CASSLIDTQYF	TGTGCCAGCAGCTTAATAGATACGCAGTATTTT
13	TRBV4-1	NA	TRBJ2-5	few	CASSLRGPETQYF	TGCGCCAGCAGCCTACGAGGGCCGGAGACCCAGTACTTC
16	TRBV29-1	NA	TRBJ2-3	NA	CSVEAPRGQSTDTQYF	TGCAGCGTTGAAGCCCCCAGGGGCCAAAGCACAGATACGCAGTATTTT
14	TRBV15	NA	TRBJ1-5	few	CATSSPWEGQPQHF	TGTGCCACCAGCAGCCCGTGGGAAGGTCAGCCCCAGCATTTT
13	TRBV10-3	NA	TRBJ1-1	few	CAISGTANTEAFF	TGTGCCATCAGTGGGACAGCGAACACTGAAGCTTTCTTT
13	TRBV6-6	NA	TRBJ1-2	once	CATRLRLGYGYTF	TGTGCCACGAGGCTGAGGCTGGGCTATGGCTACACCTTC
15	TRBV9	NA	TRBJ1-1	NA	CASSPRTAMNTEAFF	TGTGCCAGCAGCCCTCGGACAGCAATGAACACTGAAGCTTTCTTT
14	TRBV5-1	NA	TRBJ2-7	NA	CASSLDRQSYEQYF	TGCGCCAGCAGCTTGGATCGCCAGTCCTACGAGCAGTACTTC
13	TRBV29-1	NA	TRBJ2-7	NA	CSVRSHMSYEQYF	TGCAGCGTTCGGTCCCATATGTCCTACGAGCAGTACTTC
13	TRBV6-4	NA	TRBJ2-5	NA	CASSESQGTTQYF	TGTGCCAGCAGTGAAAGTCAGGGGACGACCCAGTACTTC
16	TRBV9	TRBD1	TRBJ2-2	NA	CASSVLGTEGTGELFF	TGTGCCAGCAGCGTCCTCGGGACAGAAGGGACCGGGGAGCTGTTTTTT
15	TRBV7-7	TRBD2	TRBJ2-3	NA	CASSLAGGPKDTQYF	TGTGCTAGCAGCTTAGCGGGGGGGCCTAAAGATACGCAGTATTTT
13	TRBV30	NA	TRBJ1-1	NA	CAWSRDGSTEAFF	TGTGCCTGGAGTAGGGACGGGAGCACTGAAGCTTTCTTT
12	TRBV2	TRBD1	TRBJ2-7	few	CASATPGQGKYF	TGTGCCAGTGCGACCCCGGGACAGGGGAAGTACTTC
13	TRBV25-1	NA	TRBJ2-5	NA	CASSVPERETQYF	TGTGCCAGCAGTGTACCCGAGAGGGAGACCCAGTACTTC
15	TRBV28	TRBD2	TRBJ2-1	few	CATRWSTSGRNEQFF	TGTGCCACCAGGTGGTCGACTAGCGGGAGAAATGAGCAGTTCTTC
15	TRBV7-9	NA	TRBJ1-2	NA	CASSLDTGLGYGYTF	TGTGCCAGCAGCTTAGACACGGGGCTAGGCTATGGCTACACCTTC
13	TRBV7-3	NA	TRBJ1-1	NA	CASSPLQGTEAFF	TGTGCCAGCAGCCCACTACAGGGAACTGAAGCTTTCTTT
15	TRBV29-1	TRBD2	TRBJ2-3	NA	CSVAISGSSTDTQYF	TGCAGCGTTGCTATTAGCGGGTCTAGCACAGATACGCAGTATTTT
14	TRBV29-1	TRBD2	TRBJ2-7	NA	CSVAASGYAYGQYF	TGCAGCGTTGCGGCTAGCGGGTACGCCTACGGGCAGTACTTC
15	TRBV9	NA	TRBJ2-1	few	CASSITFTSSNEQFF	TGTGCCAGCAGCATAACCTTCACATCCTCCAATGAGCAGTTCTTC
15	TRBV9	TRBD1	TRBJ2-5	NA	CASSESTGGGETQYF	TGTGCCAGCAGCGAATCGACAGGGGGCGGCGAGACCCAGTACTTC
17	TRBV19	TRBD1	TRBJ1-5	few	CASSTTGGPWSNQPQHF	TGTGCCAGTAGTACAACAGGGGGTCCGTGGAGCAATCAGCCCCAGCATTTT